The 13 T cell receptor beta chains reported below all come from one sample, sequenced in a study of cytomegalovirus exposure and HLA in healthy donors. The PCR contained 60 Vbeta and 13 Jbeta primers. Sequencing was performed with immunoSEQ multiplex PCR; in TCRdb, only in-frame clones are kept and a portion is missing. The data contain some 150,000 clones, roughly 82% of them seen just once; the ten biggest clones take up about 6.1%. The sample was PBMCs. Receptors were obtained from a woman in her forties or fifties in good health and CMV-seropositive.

The CDR3 is CASSPLPGQGKGNQPQHF. The CDR3 nucleotides are TGTGCCAGCAGCCCCCTACCGGGACAGGGTAAAGGCAATCAGCCCCAGCATTTT. The genes are TRBV5-5 and TRBJ1-5; 9 bases are shared with TRBD1. Germline loops: CDR1 SGHKS, CDR2 YYEKEE (reference sequence). This CDR3 contains 18 residues. The trim removed 4 bases at V and 2 bases at J, leaving 13 bases unmatched.

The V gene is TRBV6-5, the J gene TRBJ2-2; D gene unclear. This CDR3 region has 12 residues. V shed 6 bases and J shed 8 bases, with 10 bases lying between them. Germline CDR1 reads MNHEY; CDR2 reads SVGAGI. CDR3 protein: CASSPMSGELFF. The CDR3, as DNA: TGTGCCAGCAGCCCTATGTCAGGGGAGCTGTTTTTT.

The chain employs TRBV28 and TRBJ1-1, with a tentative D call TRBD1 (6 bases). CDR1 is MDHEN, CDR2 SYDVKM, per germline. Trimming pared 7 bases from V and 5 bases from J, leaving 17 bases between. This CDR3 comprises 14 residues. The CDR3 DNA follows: TGTGCCAGCAATCCACACAGGGAGGGGACTGAAGCTTTCTTT. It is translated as CASNPHREGTEAFF.

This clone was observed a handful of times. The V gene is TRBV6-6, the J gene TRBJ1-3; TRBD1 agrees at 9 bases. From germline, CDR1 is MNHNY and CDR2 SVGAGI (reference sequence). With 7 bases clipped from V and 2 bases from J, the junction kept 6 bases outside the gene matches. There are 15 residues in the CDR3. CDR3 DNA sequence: TGTGCCAGCATAACGGACAGGGGCGCTGGAAACACCATATATTTT. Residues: CASITDRGAGNTIYF.

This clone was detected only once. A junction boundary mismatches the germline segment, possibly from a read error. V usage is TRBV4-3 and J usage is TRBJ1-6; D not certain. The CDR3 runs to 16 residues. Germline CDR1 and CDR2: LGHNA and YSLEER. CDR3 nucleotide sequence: TGCGCCAGCAGCCAAGAGGTGGCAGACTTTAATTCACCCTTCCACTTT. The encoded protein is CASSQEVADFNSPFHF.

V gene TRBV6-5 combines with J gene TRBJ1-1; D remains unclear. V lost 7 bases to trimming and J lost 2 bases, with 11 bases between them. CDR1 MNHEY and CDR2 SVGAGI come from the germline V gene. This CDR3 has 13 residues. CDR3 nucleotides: TGTGCCAGCATTTCGCAGGTTAACACTGAAGCTTTCTTT. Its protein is CASISQVNTEAFF.

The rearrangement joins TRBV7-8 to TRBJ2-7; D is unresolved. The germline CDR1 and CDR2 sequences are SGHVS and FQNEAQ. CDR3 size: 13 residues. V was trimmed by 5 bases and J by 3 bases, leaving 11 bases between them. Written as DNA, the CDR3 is TGTGCCAGCAGCCCTGGCGGCCTCTACGAGCAGTACTTC. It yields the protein CASSPGGLYEQYF.

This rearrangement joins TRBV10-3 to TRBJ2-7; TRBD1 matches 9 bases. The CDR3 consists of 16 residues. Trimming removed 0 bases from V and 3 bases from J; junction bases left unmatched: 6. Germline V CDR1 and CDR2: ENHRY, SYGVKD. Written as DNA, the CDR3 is TGTGCCATCAGTGAGTCGGGACAGGGAGGAGGCTACGAGCAGTACTTC. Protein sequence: CAISESGQGGGYEQYF.

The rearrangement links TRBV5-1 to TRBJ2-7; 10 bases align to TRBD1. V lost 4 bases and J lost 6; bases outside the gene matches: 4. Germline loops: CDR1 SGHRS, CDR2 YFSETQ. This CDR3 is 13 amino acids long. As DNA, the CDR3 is TGCGCCAGCAGCCCCAGGGACAGGGGCGAGCAGTACTTC. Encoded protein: CASSPRDRGEQYF.

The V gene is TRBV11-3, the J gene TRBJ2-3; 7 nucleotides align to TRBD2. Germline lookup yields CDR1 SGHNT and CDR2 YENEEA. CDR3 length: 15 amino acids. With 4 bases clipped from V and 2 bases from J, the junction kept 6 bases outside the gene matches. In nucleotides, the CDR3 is TGTGCCAGCAGCTCGAGCGGGGCTAACACAGATACGCAGTATTTT. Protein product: CASSSSGANTDTQYF. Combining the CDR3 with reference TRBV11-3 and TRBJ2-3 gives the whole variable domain EAGVVQSPRYKIIEKKQPVAFWCNPISGHNTLYWYLQNLGQGPELLIRYENEEAVDDSQLPKDRFSAERLKGVDSTLKIQPAELGDSAVYLCASSSSGANTDTQYFGPGTRLTVL.

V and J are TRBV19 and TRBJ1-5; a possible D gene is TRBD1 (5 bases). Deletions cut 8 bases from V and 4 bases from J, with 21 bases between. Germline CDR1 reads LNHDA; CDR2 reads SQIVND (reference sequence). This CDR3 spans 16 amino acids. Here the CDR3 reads CASGWLTTGENQPQHF. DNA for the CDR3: TGTGCCAGTGGATGGCTTACTACAGGTGAGAATCAGCCCCAGCATTTT.

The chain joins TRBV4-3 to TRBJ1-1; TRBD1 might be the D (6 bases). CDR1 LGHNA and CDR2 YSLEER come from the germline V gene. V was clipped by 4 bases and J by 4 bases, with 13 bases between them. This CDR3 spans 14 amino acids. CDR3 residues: CASSPGVLGTEAFF. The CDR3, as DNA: TGCGCCAGCAGCCCAGGGGTCTTAGGCACTGAAGCTTTCTTT.

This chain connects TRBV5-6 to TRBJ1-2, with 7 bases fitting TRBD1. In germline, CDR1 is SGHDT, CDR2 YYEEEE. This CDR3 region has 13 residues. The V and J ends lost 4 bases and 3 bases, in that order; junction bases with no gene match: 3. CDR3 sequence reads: CASSRQGYYGYTF. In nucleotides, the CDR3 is TGTGCCAGCAGCCGACAGGGTTACTATGGCTACACCTTC.